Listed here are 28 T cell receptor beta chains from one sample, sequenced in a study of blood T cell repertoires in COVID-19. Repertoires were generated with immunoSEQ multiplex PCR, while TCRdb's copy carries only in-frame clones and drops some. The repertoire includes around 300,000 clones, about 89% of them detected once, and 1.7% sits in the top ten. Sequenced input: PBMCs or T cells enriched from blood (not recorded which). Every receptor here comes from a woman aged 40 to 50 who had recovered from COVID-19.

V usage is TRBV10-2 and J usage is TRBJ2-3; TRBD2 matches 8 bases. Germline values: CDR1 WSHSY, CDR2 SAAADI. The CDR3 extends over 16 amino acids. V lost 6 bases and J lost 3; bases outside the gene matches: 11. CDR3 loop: CASRVHGRARTDTQYF. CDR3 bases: TGCGCCAGCAGAGTCCACGGGAGGGCCAGGACAGATACGCAGTATTTT.

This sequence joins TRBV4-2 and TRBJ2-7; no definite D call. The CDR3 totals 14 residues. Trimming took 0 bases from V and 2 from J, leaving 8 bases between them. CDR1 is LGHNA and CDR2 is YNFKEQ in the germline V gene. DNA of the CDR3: TGTGCCAGCAGCCAAGAGACTGCTACCTACGAGCAGTACTTC. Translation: CASSQETATYEQYF.

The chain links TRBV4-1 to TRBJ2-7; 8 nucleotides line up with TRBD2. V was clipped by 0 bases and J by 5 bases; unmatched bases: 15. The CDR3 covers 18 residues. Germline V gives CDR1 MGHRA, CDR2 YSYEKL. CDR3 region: CASSQDKAASGSSHEQYF. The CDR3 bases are TGCGCCAGCAGCCAAGATAAAGCGGCTAGCGGGTCGTCCCACGAGCAGTACTTC.

CDR3 nucleotide sequence: TGTGCCAGCAGCTTGGTTCCGGGACAGGGGGCTGAAGCTTTCTTT. Encoded protein: CASSLVPGQGAEAFF. The chain carries TRBV5-6 and TRBJ1-1; 11 bases align to TRBD1. Losses at the gene ends were 0 bases for V and 6 bases for J; bases not matched to a gene: 4. Germline V gene sequence: CDR1 SGHDT, CDR2 YYEEEE. The CDR3 length is 15 residues.

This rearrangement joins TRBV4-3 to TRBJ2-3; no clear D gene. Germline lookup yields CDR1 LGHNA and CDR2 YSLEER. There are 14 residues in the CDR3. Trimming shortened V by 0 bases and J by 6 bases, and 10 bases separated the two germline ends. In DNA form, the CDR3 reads TGCGCCAGCAGCCAAGACACCATAGTGGATACGCAGTATTTT. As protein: CASSQDTIVDTQYF.

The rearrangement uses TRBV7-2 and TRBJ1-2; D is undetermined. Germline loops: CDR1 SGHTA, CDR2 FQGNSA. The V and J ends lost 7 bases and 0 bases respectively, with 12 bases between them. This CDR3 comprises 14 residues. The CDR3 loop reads CASKEGPANYGYTF. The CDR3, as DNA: TGTGCCAGCAAGGAGGGCCCAGCTAACTATGGCTACACCTTC.

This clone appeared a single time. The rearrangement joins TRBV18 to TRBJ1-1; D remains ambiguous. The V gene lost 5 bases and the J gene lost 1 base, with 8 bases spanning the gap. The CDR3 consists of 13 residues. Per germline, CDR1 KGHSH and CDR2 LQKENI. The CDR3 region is CASSRSENTEAFF. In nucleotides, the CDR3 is TGTGCCAGCTCAAGGAGCGAGAACACTGAAGCTTTCTTT. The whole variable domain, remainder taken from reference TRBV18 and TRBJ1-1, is NAGVMQNPRHLVRRRGQEARLRCSPMKGHSHVYWYRQLPEEGLKFMVYLQKENIIDESGMPKERFSAEFPKEGPSILRIQQVVRGDSAAYFCASSRSENTEAFFGQGTRLTVV.

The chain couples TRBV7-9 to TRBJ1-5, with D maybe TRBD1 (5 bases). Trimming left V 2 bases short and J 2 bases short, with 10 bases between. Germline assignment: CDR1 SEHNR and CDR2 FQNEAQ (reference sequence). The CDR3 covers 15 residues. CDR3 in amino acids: CASSLSGAGNQPQHF. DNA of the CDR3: TGTGCCAGCAGCTTATCTGGGGCGGGCAATCAGCCCCAGCATTTT.

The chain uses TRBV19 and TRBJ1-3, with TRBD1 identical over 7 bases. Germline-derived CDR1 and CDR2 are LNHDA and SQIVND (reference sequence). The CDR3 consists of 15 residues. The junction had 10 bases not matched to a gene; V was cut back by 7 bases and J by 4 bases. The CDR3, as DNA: TGTGCCAGTATACTGGGTGGACAGGCGGGAAACACCATATATTTT. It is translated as CASILGGQAGNTIYF.

CDR3 sequence: CAISEVDSERDNEQFF. The CDR3 region has the DNA TGTGCCATCAGTGAGGTCGACAGTGAGCGGGACAATGAGCAGTTCTTC. The rearrangement uses TRBV10-3 and TRBJ2-1; a weak D match, TRBD2 (6 bases). V lost 2 bases to trimming and J lost 5 bases, with 16 bases between them. Germline CDR1 ENHRY, CDR2 SYGVKD. The length of the CDR3 is 16 residues.

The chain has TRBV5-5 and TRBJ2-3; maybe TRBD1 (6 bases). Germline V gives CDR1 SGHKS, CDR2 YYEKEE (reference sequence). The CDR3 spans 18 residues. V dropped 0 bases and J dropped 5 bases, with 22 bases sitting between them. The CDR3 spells CASSLDFLGGSREDTQYF. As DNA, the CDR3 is TGTGCCAGCAGCTTGGACTTCCTTGGGGGCTCTAGGGAAGATACGCAGTATTTT.

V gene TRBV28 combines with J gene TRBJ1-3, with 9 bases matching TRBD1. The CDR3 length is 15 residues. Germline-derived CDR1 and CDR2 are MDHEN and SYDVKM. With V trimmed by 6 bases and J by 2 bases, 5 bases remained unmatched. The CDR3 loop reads CASRPTGGAGNTIYF. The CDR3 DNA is TGTGCCAGCAGGCCCACAGGGGGCGCTGGAAACACCATATATTTT.

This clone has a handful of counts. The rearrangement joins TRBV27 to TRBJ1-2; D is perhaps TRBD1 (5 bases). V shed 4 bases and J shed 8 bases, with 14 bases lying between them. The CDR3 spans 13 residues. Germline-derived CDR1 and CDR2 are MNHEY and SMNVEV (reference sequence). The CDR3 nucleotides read TGTGCCAGCAGTTCCCCGGCAGGGCGCGGCTACACCTTC. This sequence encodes CASSSPAGRGYTF.

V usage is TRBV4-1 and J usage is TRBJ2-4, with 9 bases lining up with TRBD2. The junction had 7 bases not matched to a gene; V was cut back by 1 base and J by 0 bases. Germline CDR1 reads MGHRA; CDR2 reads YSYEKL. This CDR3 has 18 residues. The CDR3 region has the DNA TGCGCCAGCAGCCAAGGCCCTCTAGCGGGGCTAGCCAAAAACATTCAGTACTTC. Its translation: CASSQGPLAGLAKNIQYF.

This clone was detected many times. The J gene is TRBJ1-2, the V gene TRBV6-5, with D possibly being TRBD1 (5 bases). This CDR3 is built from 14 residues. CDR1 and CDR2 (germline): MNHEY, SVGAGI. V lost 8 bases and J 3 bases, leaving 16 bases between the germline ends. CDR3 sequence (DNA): TGTGCCAGCGGAAAAAGGGGCAGGGACTATGGCTACACCTTC. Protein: CASGKRGRDYGYTF.

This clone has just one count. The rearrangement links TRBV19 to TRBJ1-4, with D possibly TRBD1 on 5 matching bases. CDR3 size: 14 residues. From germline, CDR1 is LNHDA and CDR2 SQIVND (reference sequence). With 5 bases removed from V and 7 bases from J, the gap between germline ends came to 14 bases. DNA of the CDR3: TGTGCCAGTAGTCCCGGGGACTCGGGTGAAAAACTGTTTTTT. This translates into CASSPGDSGEKLFF.

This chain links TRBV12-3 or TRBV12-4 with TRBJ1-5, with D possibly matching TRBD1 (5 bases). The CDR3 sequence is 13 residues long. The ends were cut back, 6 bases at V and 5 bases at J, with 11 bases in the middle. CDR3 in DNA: TGTGCCAGCAGCTTGACAGAGTATCAGCCCCAGCATTTT. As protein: CASSLTEYQPQHF.

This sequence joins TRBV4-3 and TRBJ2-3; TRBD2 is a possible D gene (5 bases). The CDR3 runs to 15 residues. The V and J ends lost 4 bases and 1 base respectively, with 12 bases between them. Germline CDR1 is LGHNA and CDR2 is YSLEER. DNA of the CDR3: TGCGCCAGCAGCCTTGGCGGAGGTCGCACAGATACGCAGTATTTT. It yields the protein CASSLGGGRTDTQYF.

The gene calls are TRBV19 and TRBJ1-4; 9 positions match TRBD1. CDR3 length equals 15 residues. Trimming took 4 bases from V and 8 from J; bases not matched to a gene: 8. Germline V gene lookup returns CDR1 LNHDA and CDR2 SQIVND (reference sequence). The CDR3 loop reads CASSRTGTGQEKLFF. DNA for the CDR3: TGTGCCAGTAGTAGAACCGGGACAGGGCAGGAAAAACTGTTTTTT. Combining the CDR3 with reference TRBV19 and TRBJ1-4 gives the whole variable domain DGGITQSPKYLFRKEGQNVTLSCEQNLNHDAMYWYRQDPGQGLRLIYYSQIVNDFQKGDIAEGYSVSREKKESFPLTVTSAQKNPTAFYLCASSRTGTGQEKLFFGSGTQLSVL.

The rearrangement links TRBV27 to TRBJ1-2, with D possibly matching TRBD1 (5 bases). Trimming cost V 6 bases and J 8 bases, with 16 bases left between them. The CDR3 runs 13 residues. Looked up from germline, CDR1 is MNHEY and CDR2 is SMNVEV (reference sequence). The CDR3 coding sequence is TGTGCCAGCAGCCGCGAACCAGGGCGGGGCTACACCTTC. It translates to CASSREPGRGYTF.

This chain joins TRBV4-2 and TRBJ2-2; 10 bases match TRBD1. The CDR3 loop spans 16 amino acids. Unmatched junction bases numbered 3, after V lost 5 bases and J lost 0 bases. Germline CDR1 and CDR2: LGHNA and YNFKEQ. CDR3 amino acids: CASSSGTGANTGELFF. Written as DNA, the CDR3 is TGTGCCAGCAGCTCCGGGACAGGGGCGAACACCGGGGAGCTGTTTTTT.

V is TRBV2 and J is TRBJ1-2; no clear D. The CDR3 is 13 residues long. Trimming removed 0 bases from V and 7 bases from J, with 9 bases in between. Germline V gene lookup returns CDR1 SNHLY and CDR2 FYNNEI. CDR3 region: CASSEALAGGYTF. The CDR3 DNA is TGTGCCAGCAGTGAAGCGTTGGCGGGTGGCTACACCTTC.

The CDR3 DNA follows: TGTGCCAGCAGCCCGCTGGCGTTGGGAGACATTCAGTACTTC. Encoded protein: CASSPLALGDIQYF. The chain joins TRBV7-9 to TRBJ2-4; tentative D call: TRBD2 (5 bases). Trimming removed 5 bases at V and 8 bases at J, with 16 bases between. The CDR3 runs 14 residues. Germline assignment: CDR1 SEHNR and CDR2 FQNEAQ (reference sequence).

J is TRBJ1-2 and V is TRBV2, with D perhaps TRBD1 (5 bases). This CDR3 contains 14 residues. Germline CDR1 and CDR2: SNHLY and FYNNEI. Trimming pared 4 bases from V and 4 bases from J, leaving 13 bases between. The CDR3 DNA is TGTGCCAGCAGTGTTCTGGGGCCCCGCTATGGCTACACCTTC. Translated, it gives CASSVLGPRYGYTF.

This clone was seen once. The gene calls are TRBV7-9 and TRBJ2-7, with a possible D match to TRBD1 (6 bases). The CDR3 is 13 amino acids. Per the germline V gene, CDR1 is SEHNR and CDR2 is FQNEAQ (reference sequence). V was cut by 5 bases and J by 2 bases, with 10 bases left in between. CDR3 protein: CASSPRDTYEQYF. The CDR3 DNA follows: TGTGCCAGCAGCCCTAGGGACACCTACGAGCAGTACTTC.

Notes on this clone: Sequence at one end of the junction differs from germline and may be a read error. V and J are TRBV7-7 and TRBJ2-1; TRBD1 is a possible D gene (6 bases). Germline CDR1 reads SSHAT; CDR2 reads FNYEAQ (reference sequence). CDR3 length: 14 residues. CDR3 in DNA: TGTGCTAGCAGCGCAGGGGACGGATACAATGAGCAGTTCTTC. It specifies CASSAGDGYNEQFF.

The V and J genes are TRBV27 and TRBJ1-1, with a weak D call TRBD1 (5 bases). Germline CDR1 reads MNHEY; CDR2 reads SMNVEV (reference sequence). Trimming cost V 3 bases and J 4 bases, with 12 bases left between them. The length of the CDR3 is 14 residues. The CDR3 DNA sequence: TGTGCCAGCAGTTTGGGGGGATGGGCCACTGAAGCTTTCTTT. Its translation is CASSLGGWATEAFF.

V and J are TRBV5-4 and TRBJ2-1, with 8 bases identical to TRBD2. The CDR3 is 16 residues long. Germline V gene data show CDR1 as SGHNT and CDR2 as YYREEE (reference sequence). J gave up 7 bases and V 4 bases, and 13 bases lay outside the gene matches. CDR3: CASSQEPGASGNEQFF. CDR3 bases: TGTGCCAGCAGCCAAGAGCCTGGGGCTAGCGGGAATGAGCAGTTCTTC.